The 21 T cell receptor beta chains reported below all come from one sample, sequenced in a study of shared clonotypes between healthy human individuals. Sequencing used immunoSEQ multiplex PCR; TCRdb keeps in-frame clones, though not all of them. The data show around 990,000 clones, 60% to 85% seen once. Sequenced material: memory CD4+ T cells from PBMCs. Subset noted: CD45RA-negative fraction. The receptors shown here come from a man younger than 35 in good health. Some clones in this sample may be carry-over from other donors' samples.

As to this clone: Other DNA sequences of this sample code for an identical CDR3. The chain uses TRBV28 and TRBJ1-1, with D unresolved. CDR1 and CDR2 (germline): MDHEN, SYDVKM. The CDR3 covers 13 residues. The V end lost 4 bases, the J end lost 0 bases, and 6 bases lay between the germline ends. CDR3 in DNA: TGTGCCAGCAGTTCCCCTATGAACACTGAAGCTTTCTTT. This sequence encodes CASSSPMNTEAFF.

Notes on this clone: This specimen includes other DNA sequences encoding the same CDR3. The chain is built from TRBV7-9 and TRBJ2-3, with a weak D call TRBD2 (5 bases). The V end was cut by 6 bases, the J end by 5 bases, with 9 bases between. CDR1 and CDR2 (germline): SEHNR, FQNEAQ (reference sequence). The CDR3 covers 12 residues. The CDR3: CASSPRGDTQYF. Written as DNA, the CDR3 is TGTGCCAGCAGTCCTCGGGGAGATACGCAGTATTTT. Filled out from reference TRBV7-9 and TRBJ2-3, the complete variable domain reads DTGVSQNPRHKITKRGQNVTFRCDPISEHNRLYWYRQTLGQGPEFLTYFQNEAQLEKSRLLSDRFSAERPKGSFSTLEIQRTEQGDSAMYLCASSPRGDTQYFGPGTRLTVL.

The J gene is TRBJ2-3, the V gene TRBV19, with 10 bases fitting TRBD1. The CDR3 is 18 amino acids. Germline V gene data show CDR1 as LNHDA and CDR2 as SQIVND (reference sequence). With V trimmed by 5 bases and J by 8 bases, 19 bases remained unmatched. As DNA, the CDR3 is TGTGCCAGTAGTCCGATGGGACAGGGGCCCTTTATTAGTCGTACGCAGTATTTT. Protein sequence: CASSPMGQGPFISRTQYF.

This sequence joins TRBV28 and TRBJ1-2; a weak D match, TRBD1 (5 bases). The CDR3 length is 14 residues. The V end was cut by 7 bases, the J end by 1 base, with 13 bases between. Germline CDR1 reads MDHEN; CDR2 reads SYDVKM. Here the CDR3 reads CASNYQGFNYGYTF. In DNA form, the CDR3 reads TGTGCCAGCAACTACCAGGGTTTTAACTATGGCTACACCTTC.

CDR3: CASSFGLSASGRGLEQFF. The CDR3 nucleotides read TGCGCCAGCAGCTTCGGGCTCAGCGCTAGCGGGAGAGGTCTAGAGCAGTTCTTC. V usage is TRBV5-1 and J usage is TRBJ2-1, with 10 bases lining up with TRBD2. The length of the CDR3 is 18 residues. V was clipped by 2 bases and J by 10 bases; unmatched bases: 18. Germline CDR1 is SGHRS and CDR2 is YFSETQ.

The CDR3 nucleotides read TGTGCCAGCAGTTTATGGCCATCAACCGAGAAGCCCCAGCATTTT. Residues: CASSLWPSTEKPQHF. V usage is TRBV28 and J usage is TRBJ1-5; the D is unclear. Deletions cut 0 bases from V and 8 bases from J, with 14 bases between. CDR3 length: 15 amino acids. Germline CDR1 reads MDHEN; CDR2 reads SYDVKM.

The chain couples TRBV5-1 to TRBJ1-5; D is possibly TRBD1 (5 bases). This CDR3 spans 14 amino acids. The germline V gene has CDR1 SGHRS and CDR2 YFSETQ. V lost 2 bases and J 5 bases, leaving 11 bases between the germline ends. CDR3 region: CASSLRLGDQPQHF. The CDR3, as DNA: TGCGCCAGCAGCTTAAGATTAGGGGATCAGCCCCAGCATTTT.

Details on this clone: The sample has other DNA sequences that encode this CDR3 too. The chain couples TRBV29-1 to TRBJ1-1, with 7 bases fitting TRBD1. Germline loops: CDR1 SQVTM, CDR2 ANQGSEA. The length of the CDR3 is 13 residues. Trimming at V came to 6 bases and at J to 0 bases, leaving 4 bases not matched to a gene. The CDR3 region has the DNA TGCAGCGTGGAGGGACAGCTGAACACTGAAGCTTTCTTT. Translated: CSVEGQLNTEAFF.

This clone was observed once. The chain employs TRBV7-3 and TRBJ2-1; D is undetermined. CDR1 SGHTA and CDR2 FQGTGA come from the germline V gene. The V end was cut by 4 bases, the J end by 2 bases, with 15 bases between. The CDR3 extends over 16 amino acids. The CDR3 nucleotides read TGTGCCAGCAGCTCCCCCGGGTACCCGGCCTACAATGAGCAGTTCTTC. This encodes CASSSPGYPAYNEQFF.

The rearrangement links TRBV2 to TRBJ2-2, with D maybe TRBD2 (5 bases). V shed 1 base and J shed 5 bases, with 8 bases lying between them. The CDR3 has 14 amino acids. Germline V gene sequence: CDR1 SNHLY, CDR2 FYNNEI. CDR3 in amino acids: CASSEGTPTGELFF. CDR3 sequence (DNA): TGTGCCAGCAGTGAAGGGACTCCTACCGGGGAGCTGTTTTTT.

V gene TRBV7-9 combines with J gene TRBJ1-3; D is uncertain. V gave up 0 bases and J gave up 0 bases, with 12 bases separating them. The CDR3 totals 17 residues. Germline assignment: CDR1 SEHNR and CDR2 FQNEAQ (reference sequence). The CDR3 bases are TGTGCCAGCAGCTTAGCTCGTCCGGGGAACTCTGGAAACACCATATATTTT. Translated, it gives CASSLARPGNSGNTIYF.

The chain combines TRBV28 with TRBJ2-7; D remains unclear. V lost 6 bases and J 2 bases, leaving 14 bases between the germline ends. The germline V gene encodes CDR1 MDHEN and CDR2 SYDVKM. CDR3 length: 14 residues. CDR3 protein: CASRSQAGTYEQYF. DNA of the CDR3: TGTGCCAGCAGGAGTCAGGCAGGAACCTACGAGCAGTACTTC.

This clone was seen just once. The chain has TRBV11-2 and TRBJ2-7; the match to TRBD2 covers 8 bases. V lost 7 bases and J lost 7; bases outside the gene matches: 12. CDR3 length: 14 residues. Germline V gives CDR1 SGHAT, CDR2 FQNNGV. The CDR3 nucleotides are TGTGCCAGCACCAAGCCAGCGGGAGCGGGTGAGCAGTACTTC. Translation gives CASTKPAGAGEQYF.

This clone was found once. The chain recombines TRBV11-3 with TRBJ2-3; 11 positions agree with TRBD2. This CDR3 region has 16 residues. Looked up from germline, CDR1 is SGHNT and CDR2 is YENEEA. Trimming removed 5 bases from V and 0 bases from J; junction bases left unmatched: 4. CDR3 DNA sequence: TGTGCCAGCAGCAAGAGGACTAGCGGGAGCACAGATACGCAGTATTTT. Translated, it gives CASSKRTSGSTDTQYF.

V and J are TRBV10-2 and TRBJ2-5; 7 bases fit TRBD2. The V segment lost 6 bases and the J segment 2 bases; nucleotides outside the gene matches: 12. The V gene's germline CDR1 is WSHSY and CDR2 SAAADI. The length of the CDR3 is 16 residues. Here the CDR3 reads CASRAQRLASQETQYF. CDR3 bases: TGCGCCAGCAGGGCCCAACGACTAGCTTCGCAAGAGACCCAGTACTTC.

The rearrangement links TRBV18 to TRBJ1-2; 7 bases agree with TRBD1. Per germline, CDR1 KGHSH and CDR2 LQKENI. Unmatched junction bases numbered 11, after V lost 3 bases and J lost 4 bases. CDR3 length equals 16 residues. The CDR3 region has the DNA TGTGCCAGCTCACCGGGACTCGGACAGGACAGCTATGGCTACACCTTC. It yields the protein CASSPGLGQDSYGYTF. The whole variable domain, filled in from reference TRBV18 and TRBJ1-2, reads NAGVMQNPRHLVRRRGQEARLRCSPMKGHSHVYWYRQLPEEGLKFMVYLQKENIIDESGMPKERFSAEFPKEGPSILRIQQVVRGDSAAYFCASSPGLGQDSYGYTFGSGTRLTVV.

The chain uses TRBV7-9 and TRBJ1-1; 9 nucleotides match TRBD1. Germline V lookup: CDR1 SEHNR, CDR2 FQNEAQ (reference sequence). This CDR3 has 14 amino acids. V shed 3 bases, J shed 5 bases, and the junction held 4 bases outside the gene matches. The CDR3 nucleotides are TGTGCCAGCAGCTTCGGGACAGGGTCTACTGAAGCTTTCTTT. Residues: CASSFGTGSTEAFF.

The chain carries TRBV5-4 and TRBJ2-5; D is possibly TRBD1 or TRBD2 (5 bases each). There are 14 residues in the CDR3. In germline, CDR1 is SGHNT, CDR2 YYREEE (reference sequence). V lost 9 bases and J 14 bases, leaving 29 bases between the germline ends. The CDR3 loop is CATQEAGREGLLYF. CDR3 bases: TGTGCCACCCAGGAAGCAGGGAGAGAGGGGCTATTATACTTC.

This clone was picked up one time. The J gene is TRBJ2-7, the V gene TRBV9, with 7 nucleotides matching TRBD1. Trimming took 3 bases from V and 3 from J; bases not matched to a gene: 3. This CDR3 has 13 residues. Germline V CDR1 and CDR2: SGDLS, YYNGEE. The CDR3 sequence is CASSAGQNYEQYF. As DNA, the CDR3 is TGTGCCAGCAGCGCGGGACAGAACTACGAGCAGTACTTC.

V is TRBV27 and J is TRBJ2-1; D may be TRBD2 (5 bases). CDR1 is MNHEY and CDR2 is SMNVEV in the germline V gene (reference sequence). V shed 6 bases and J shed 8 bases, with 14 bases lying between them. The CDR3 has 13 amino acids. The CDR3: CASRLTRVDEQFF. CDR3 coding DNA: TGTGCCAGCAGGCTTACTAGAGTGGATGAGCAGTTCTTC.

The genes are TRBV5-1 and TRBJ2-7, with 8 positions matching TRBD1. V lost 4 bases to trimming and J lost 3 bases; unmatched junction nucleotides: 3. This CDR3 is built from 13 residues. CDR1 is SGHRS and CDR2 is YFSETQ in the germline V gene. CDR3 protein: CASSTQGVYEQYF. For the CDR3, the DNA is TGCGCCAGCAGCACACAGGGGGTCTACGAGCAGTACTTC.